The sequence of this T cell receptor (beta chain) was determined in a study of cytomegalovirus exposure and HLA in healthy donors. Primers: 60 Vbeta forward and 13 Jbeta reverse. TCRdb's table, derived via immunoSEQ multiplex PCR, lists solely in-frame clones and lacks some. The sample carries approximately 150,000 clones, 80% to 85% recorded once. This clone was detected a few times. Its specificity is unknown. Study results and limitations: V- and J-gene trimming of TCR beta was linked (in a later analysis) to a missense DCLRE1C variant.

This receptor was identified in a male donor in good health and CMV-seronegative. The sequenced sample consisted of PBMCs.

CDR3 sequence (DNA): TGTGCCAGCAGTTACCCCTCGACAGGTCGGGTTGACGAGCAGTACTTC. Translated: CASSYPSTGRVDEQYF. V and J are TRBV6-6 and TRBJ2-7; the D gene is possibly TRBD1 (6 bases). V shed 2 bases and J shed 5 bases, with 19 bases lying between them. Looked up from germline, CDR1 is MNHNY and CDR2 is SVGAGI (reference sequence). The CDR3 covers 16 residues.